This T cell receptor (beta chain) stems from a study of OX40 agonist ivuxolimab in advanced cancers. Across the whole study: It was permissible to have had prior anti-PD-1, anti-PD-L1 or anti-CTLA-4 therapy, and about 40% had some.

Germline-derived CDR1 and CDR2 are SGHVS and FQNEAQ. The CDR3 loop spans 17 amino acids. V shed 0 bases and J 7 bases; nucleotides not matched to a gene: 8. In the case of this clone: Antigen specificity is unknown.

General observations from the study: At doses 0.1 to 3.0 mg/kg, CD4+ and CD8+ clones expanded. Low levels of normalized T-cell clonal expansion also appeared in some nonresponders.

The data were produced by immunoSEQ multiplex PCR, yet TCRdb's version contains in-frame clones alone and is incomplete. The data show about 94,000 clones, roughly 89% seen once. The source material was CD4+ or CD8+ T cells sorted from blood, sampled in a trial of the OX40 agonist ivuxolimab. The source of this sequence is an adult with an advanced solid tumor such as melanoma, head and neck, liver or kidney cancer. This chain joins TRBV7-8 and TRBJ2-4; TRBD2 matches 11 bases. The CDR3 DNA reads TGTGCCAGCAGCTTAGCGGTCGGGACTAGCGGCCGTAACATTCAGTACTTC. This encodes CASSLAVGTSGRNIQYF.